What follows are 22 T cell receptor beta chains derived from one specimen sequenced in a study of quantifying T cell responses using KT2 cells. Study summary: cDNA was made from DNase-treated RNA using alpha and beta constant primers.

A single-stranded UMI oligo with SP2 sequence was ligated to cDNA 3' ends. First-round PCR used three to five cycles and beta primers RC1.1 and RC1.2 covering TRBC1 and TRBC2. TCRdb redid the calling of the UMI-ligation and nested PCR reads with MiXCR, one entry per CDR3 protein. The sample consists of some 50,000 distinct CDR3 sequences, approximately 10% of them appearing once. Material: PBMCs spiked with cells of the T cell clone KT2. These receptors all stem from a human donor.

J is TRBJ2-1 and V is TRBV12-3 or TRBV12-4; D remains unclear. With 7 bases removed from V and 13 bases from J, the gap between germline ends came to 14 bases. The CDR3 sequence is 11 residues long. The CDR3 DNA sequence: TGTGCCAGCATCCTGGGAACAAAACAGTTCTTC. Translating it yields CASILGTKQFF.

The chain links TRBV2 to TRBJ1-5, with TRBD1 matching over 7 bases. From germline, CDR1 is SNHLY and CDR2 FYNNEI. CDR3 size: 14 residues. V was pared by 6 bases and J by 5 bases, with 7 bases of the junction left unmatched. The CDR3 region is CASRRGQADQPQHF. The CDR3 region has the DNA TGTGCCAGCAGACGAGGACAGGCAGATCAGCCCCAGCATTTT. Combining the CDR3 with reference TRBV2 and TRBJ1-5 gives the whole variable domain EPEVTQTPSHQVTQMGQEVILRCVPISNHLYFYWYRQILGQKVEFLVSFYNNEISEKSEIFDDQFSVERPDGSNFTLKIRSTKLEDSAMYFCASRRGQADQPQHFGDGTRLSIL.

This chain uses TRBV20-1 with TRBJ1-2; 8 nucleotides align to TRBD1. Trimming removed 6 bases from V and 0 bases from J; junction bases left unmatched: 9. The CDR3 is made up of 15 amino acids. Looked up from germline, CDR1 is DFQATT and CDR2 is SNEGSKA (reference sequence). CDR3 bases: TGCAGTGCCGCGCTCCCAGGGGGCCCTAACTATGGCTACACCTTC. Residues: CSAALPGGPNYGYTF.

This clonotype was counted only a few times. The chain recombines TRBV6-6 with TRBJ1-2; D perhaps matches TRBD1 (6 bases). Germline CDR1 reads MNHNY; CDR2 reads SVGAGI (reference sequence). Trimming pared 10 bases from V and 0 bases from J, leaving 12 bases between. The CDR3 covers 13 residues. The CDR3 sequence: CATLRGANYGYTF. CDR3 coding DNA: TGTGCCACTCTTAGGGGGGCTAACTATGGCTACACCTTC.

This clonotype appeared a few times. The chain joins TRBV10-1 to TRBJ2-5, with 7 bases lining up with TRBD2. Germline CDR1 reads WNHNN; CDR2 reads SYGVQD (reference sequence). This CDR3 has 15 residues. V was pared by 2 bases and J by 1 base, with 4 bases of the junction left unmatched. CDR3 bases: TGCGCCAGCAGTGAGGCGGGAGTGGGCCAAGAGACCCAGTACTTC. This gives the protein CASSEAGVGQETQYF.

There are a few counts of this clonotype. V usage is TRBV6-5 and J usage is TRBJ2-5; possibly TRBD2 for D (6 bases). This CDR3 contains 13 residues. The germline CDR1 and CDR2 sequences are MNHEY and SVGAGI. Trimming took off 0 bases at V and 5 bases at J, with 7 bases between the two ends. The CDR3 bases are TGTGCCAGCAGTTACTCTGCGGGGGAGACCCAGTACTTC. Its translation: CASSYSAGETQYF.

The chain uses TRBV6-1 and TRBJ2-3; maybe TRBD2 (5 bases). This CDR3 comprises 15 residues. V was shortened by 3 bases and J by 2 bases, with 12 bases between the two germline ends. Germline lookup yields CDR1 MNHNS and CDR2 SASEGT. The CDR3, as DNA: TGTGCCAGCAGTGATTTGGCGGGTCCCACAGATACGCAGTATTTT. This encodes CASSDLAGPTDTQYF.

This clonotype showed up just a few times. This chain connects TRBV29-1 to TRBJ2-1, with D perhaps TRBD2 (6 bases). Trimming pared 7 bases from V and 4 bases from J, leaving 26 bases between. Germline V gene lookup returns CDR1 SQVTM and CDR2 ANQGSEA. The CDR3 runs to 17 residues. Written as DNA, the CDR3 is TGCAGCGCGAATGGGGGAAGGGAACTAGCAGTATACAATGAGCAGTTCTTC. Translation: CSANGGRELAVYNEQFF.

This clonotype was recorded at least ten times. The junction differs from germline at one of its ends, possibly a read error. This chain uses TRBV20-1 with TRBJ2-3, with 8 bases fitting TRBD2. The CDR3 spans 14 residues. CDR1 is DFQATT and CDR2 is SNEGSKA in the germline V gene (reference sequence). The CDR3: CSARGLAGTDTQYF. In DNA, the CDR3 is TGCAGTGCGAGAGGACTAGCTGGAACAGATACGCAGTATTTT.

The rearrangement uses TRBV10-3 and TRBJ1-4; D unclear. V dropped 3 bases and J dropped 8 bases, with 16 bases sitting between them. The CDR3 sequence is 15 residues long. Germline assignment: CDR1 ENHRY and CDR2 SYGVKD. In DNA form, the CDR3 reads TGTGCCATCAGTGAAGGGTGGTGGAAGAACGAAAAACTGTTTTTT. Amino acid sequence: CAISEGWWKNEKLFF.

The CDR3 reads CASRKGQTDNQPQHF. In DNA, the CDR3 is TGTGCCAGCAGAAAAGGACAGACGGACAATCAGCCCCAGCATTTT. The genes are TRBV12-3 or TRBV12-4 and TRBJ1-5, with TRBD1 as a possible D gene (6 bases). CDR3 length: 15 amino acids. Between the trimmed V and J ends, which lost 6 bases and 3 bases, there was a span of 15 bases.

This clonotype turned up a few times. The chain carries TRBV18 and TRBJ2-5; D not resolved. Per the germline V gene, CDR1 is KGHSH and CDR2 is LQKENI. The CDR3 extends over 11 amino acids. V gave up 2 bases and J gave up 3 bases, with 1 base separating them. This CDR3 reads CASSPEETQYF. The CDR3 DNA is TGTGCCAGCTCACCAGAAGAGACCCAGTACTTC.

In this sample, this clonotype turned up many times. V usage is TRBV5-5 and J usage is TRBJ2-7; D remains ambiguous. Per the germline V gene, CDR1 is SGHKS and CDR2 is YYEKEE (reference sequence). V lost 4 bases and J lost 3, with 14 bases in between. CDR3 length equals 14 residues. The CDR3 reads CASSPPAHHYEQYF. The CDR3, as DNA: TGTGCCAGCAGCCCTCCTGCACACCACTACGAGCAGTACTTC.

This clonotype was counted a few times. V usage is TRBV29-1 and J usage is TRBJ2-2, with TRBD1 as a possible D gene (6 bases). This CDR3 contains 14 residues. Germline assignment: CDR1 SQVTM and CDR2 ANQGSEA. Trimming removed 5 bases at V and 5 bases at J, with 15 bases between. The CDR3 nucleotides are TGCAGCGTTCCCCTTTCACAGGGAACCGGGGAGCTGTTTTTT. Translated, it gives CSVPLSQGTGELFF.

At least ten counts were recorded for this clonotype. The rearrangement links TRBV20-1 to TRBJ2-7; D possibly uses TRBD1 or TRBD2 (6 bases each). This CDR3 region has 13 residues. Germline assignment: CDR1 DFQATT and CDR2 SNEGSKA (reference sequence). Trimming shortened V by 6 bases and J by 3 bases, and 15 bases separated the two germline ends. The CDR3 DNA reads TGCAGTGCCCTTGGTCGGGGGCTCTACGAGCAGTACTTC. It encodes CSALGRGLYEQYF.

This clonotype came up many times. The V gene is TRBV20-1, the J gene TRBJ2-1; 8 bases map to TRBD2. V trimming: 3 bases; J trimming: 6 bases; junction bases outside the gene matches: 7. This CDR3 spans 14 amino acids. Germline V CDR1 and CDR2: DFQATT, SNEGSKA (reference sequence). The CDR3 spells CSASKTGGPNEQFF. The CDR3 DNA is TGCAGTGCTAGTAAAACGGGAGGGCCCAATGAGCAGTTCTTC.

The CDR3 region is CAWSVRRRVDYGYTF. The CDR3, as DNA: TGTGCCTGGAGTGTACGGCGCAGGGTCGACTATGGCTACACCTTC. The V gene is TRBV30, the J gene TRBJ1-2, with TRBD1 as a possible D gene (5 bases). CDR1 and CDR2 from the germline V gene are GTSNPN and SVGIG (reference sequence). The V gene lost 0 bases and the J gene lost 3 bases, with 14 bases spanning the gap. This CDR3 is 15 amino acids long.

In nucleotides, the CDR3 is TGCAGCGTTGAAAGGCGAGGGAATACGCAGTATTTT. It translates to CSVERRGNTQYF. The chain joins TRBV29-1 to TRBJ2-3, with D possibly TRBD2 on 5 matching bases. The CDR3 runs 12 residues. Germline CDR1 is SQVTM and CDR2 is ANQGSEA. V was cut by 2 bases and J by 7 bases, with 10 bases left in between.

This chain links TRBV12-3 or TRBV12-4 with TRBJ2-5; D may correspond to TRBD1 or TRBD2 (5 bases each). The CDR3 has 16 residues. Trimming removed 9 bases at V and 0 bases at J, with 20 bases between. CDR3 protein: CASTGHGAEYQETQYF. The CDR3 bases are TGTGCCAGTACCGGTCACGGGGCCGAGTACCAAGAGACCCAGTACTTC.

This clonotype was counted many times. This chain connects TRBV20-1 to TRBJ2-5, with 8 bases lining up with TRBD1. Germline trimming cut 2 bases from V and 4 bases from J; bases unmatched to any gene: 9. CDR1 and CDR2 (germline): DFQATT, SNEGSKA (reference sequence). This CDR3 region has 15 residues. The CDR3 sequence: CSARNPRGPGETQYF. The CDR3, as DNA: TGCAGTGCTAGAAACCCCAGGGGGCCGGGAGAGACCCAGTACTTC.

This clonotype was observed a handful of times. The chain is built from TRBV20-1 and TRBJ1-1; D is ambiguous. V was trimmed by 6 bases and J by 1 base, leaving 15 bases between them. The germline CDR1 and CDR2 sequences are DFQATT and SNEGSKA (reference sequence). This CDR3 contains 14 residues. The DNA of the CDR3 is TGCAGTGCGCTTCTGGGCAGCCCGAACACTGAAGCTTTCTTT. Amino acid sequence: CSALLGSPNTEAFF.

This clonotype was observed a handful of times. The gene calls are TRBV5-6 and TRBJ1-2; D might be TRBD1 (5 bases). V was trimmed by 7 bases and J by 4 bases, leaving 17 bases between them. This CDR3 has 14 amino acids. Germline CDR1 reads SGHDT; CDR2 reads YYEEEE. CDR3 sequence: CASCVKTGVYGYTF. CDR3 in DNA: TGTGCCAGCTGTGTCAAAACAGGCGTCTATGGCTACACCTTC.